One and the same sample provided the 8 T cell receptor beta chains below, sequenced in a study of human T cells and chemical hapten exposure (dated by TCRdb to the early 2020s). Library preparation employed RACE. This sample was sequenced with a NextSeq 500. TCRdb cleaned the public reads at Q25 with fastp, built clones with MiXCR and kept in-frame beta chains. Under each unique CDR3 protein, matching rows form one entry showing the most common genes and DNA. The sample table lists approximately 80,000 distinct CDR3 sequences, approximately 12% of them with a count of one. The ten largest clones add up to around 4.5% of the sample. The time point label on this specimen signifies: patch test 1, 2 weeks after DPC sensitization. The treatment or condition label of this sample denotes: therapeutic diphenylcyclopropenone sensitization with weekly scalp DPC. The sample here was whole blood, taken in connection with sensitization to the hapten diphenylcyclopropenone (DPC). These receptors were collected from a woman aged 45-65 years with alopecia areata. Some clones in this sample may be carry-over from other donors' samples.

This clonotype was observed a handful of times. This sequence joins TRBV7-9 and TRBJ2-3; 11 bases align to TRBD2. Per the germline V gene, CDR1 is SEHNR and CDR2 is FQNEAQ (reference sequence). The CDR3 spans 15 residues. The V gene end was trimmed by 3 bases and the J gene end by 3 bases; junction bases not matched to a gene: 2. The DNA of the CDR3 is TGTGCCAGCAGCTTCCCTAGCGGGGGGACAGATACGCAGTATTTT. Protein product: CASSFPSGGTDTQYF.

This clonotype was picked up many times. The rearrangement uses TRBV12-3 or TRBV12-4 and TRBJ2-7; D gene unclear. The CDR3 consists of 13 residues. Trimming stripped 6 bases from V and 1 base from J, with 10 bases between. This chain's CDR3 is CASSRGLSYEQYF. In DNA form, the CDR3 reads TGTGCCAGCAGCCGTGGGCTATCCTACGAGCAGTACTTC.

This clonotype has ten or more counts. Given the absence of the conserved phenylalanine or tryptophan at the CDR3 end, a read error is likely. The DNA is left out, because the CDR3 cannot be placed on it with certainty; the CDR3 is given as TCRdb lists it. V usage is TRBV21-1 and J usage is TRBJ1-1; the D call in the table, TRBD1, was not verified against the DNA. TRBV21-1 is a pseudogene. Both ends counted, the CDR3 spans 11 residues. This chain's CDR3 is CASSKAPGRKL.

This clonotype turned up a few times. V gene TRBV7-9 combines with J gene TRBJ1-2; maybe TRBD1 (6 bases). Germline lookup yields CDR1 SEHNR and CDR2 FQNEAQ (reference sequence). This CDR3 spans 13 amino acids. Trimming took off 4 bases at V and 13 bases at J, with 19 bases between the two ends. The CDR3 region is CASSSTGGRLFTF. In nucleotides, the CDR3 is TGTGCCAGCAGCTCTACCGGGGGCCGGCTTTTCACCTTC.

The V and J genes are TRBV7-2 and TRBJ2-7; D is perhaps TRBD1 (5 bases). The CDR3 loop spans 14 amino acids. With 3 bases removed from V and 0 bases from J, the gap between germline ends came to 9 bases. CDR1 and CDR2 (germline): SGHTA, FQGNSA. CDR3 DNA sequence: TGTGCCAGCAGCTTGTTGACAGTCTCCTACGAGCAGTACTTC. Its protein is CASSLLTVSYEQYF.

This clonotype was observed a few times. This rearrangement joins TRBV20-1 to TRBJ2-4, with 7 bases aligning to TRBD1. This CDR3 has 15 residues. Germline V gives CDR1 DFQATT, CDR2 SNEGSKA (reference sequence). J was trimmed by 0 bases and V by 2 bases; bases with no gene match: 4. CDR3 sequence reads: CSARQQGLAKNIQYF. The DNA for the CDR3 is TGCAGTGCTAGACAACAGGGGTTAGCCAAAAACATTCAGTACTTC.

This clonotype was seen once. This may be a read error: a much more frequent sequence differs by one nucleotide. V and J are TRBV28 and TRBJ1-4; D gene ambiguous. This CDR3 is 10 amino acids long. The V end lost 6 bases, the J end lost 8 bases, and 4 bases lay between the germline ends. The V gene's germline CDR1 is MDHEN and CDR2 SYDVKM. The CDR3 DNA reads TGTGCCAGCAGGGGGGAAAAACTGTTTTTT. As protein: CASRGEKLFF.

To note about this clonotype: This could be a read error, since a much larger clone is one nucleotide away. The V and J genes are TRBV15 and TRBJ2-1; 9 nucleotides line up with TRBD2. This CDR3 region has 15 residues. The V segment lost 5 bases and the J segment 4 bases; nucleotides outside the gene matches: 6. Per the germline V gene, CDR1 is LNHNV and CDR2 is YYDKDF (reference sequence). The CDR3 bases are TGTGCCACCAGCGGCGAGACTAGCGGATACAATGAGCAGTTCTTC. Amino acid sequence: CATSGETSGYNEQFF.